This TCR beta chain emerged from a study of identical twins. The cDNA had a unique molecular identifier and a template-switch universal primer site. TCRdb used MiXCR to reprocess the 5' RACE reads, holding one entry per CDR3 protein. Here the sample spans about 720,000 distinct CDR3 sequences, 18% being singletons. Notes on this clonotype: Its antigen is not identified.

Study findings and constraints: Cross-sectional statistics underpinned the conclusions; the same donors were not followed.

Separately, the same data were catalogued under a study of T cells expressing NK-cell markers. From that study: Obtained from sorted CD3+CD56+NKG2C+, CD3+CD56+NKG2C- and CD3+CD56-NKG2C+ T cells were the TCR beta repertoires.

The TCR was taken from a young woman in good health. Material for sequencing was PBMCs.

The CDR3 DNA is TGTGCCAGCATCCGACAGGGAGGCTACGAGCAGTACTTC. Translation gives CASIRQGGYEQYF. V gene TRBV27 combines with J gene TRBJ2-7; TRBD1 is a possible D gene (7 bases). V was clipped by 7 bases and J by 3 bases, with 13 bases between them. Germline V CDR1 and CDR2: MNHEY, SMNVEV (reference sequence). This CDR3 is 13 amino acids long.